This TCR beta chain originates from a study of molecular identifiers for immune sequencing clone quantification. Each CDR3 protein gets one entry after TCRdb re-called the PCR reads with MiXCR. Of 70,000 to 90,000 distinct CDR3 sequences in the sample, 21% were seen once. Trimming stripped 3 bases from V and 9 bases from J, with 12 bases between. Germline CDR1 and CDR2: MNHEY and SVGAGI. The CDR3 sequence is 13 residues long. This clonotype showed up just a few times. The V gene is TRBV6-5, the J gene TRBJ2-1, with D possibly matching TRBD1 (7 bases). The sequenced material came from naive CD8+ T cells from blood, with Jurkat cell RNA spiked in. Subset given: FACS-sorted CD8+CD4-CCR7+CD45RA+ naive T cells. The TCR comes from a human donor in good health. Some libraries in this study had Jurkat cell RNA spiked in. CDR3 region: CASSYNQGGEQFF. In DNA form, the CDR3 reads TGTGCCAGCAGTTATAATCAGGGGGGTGAGCAGTTCTTC.